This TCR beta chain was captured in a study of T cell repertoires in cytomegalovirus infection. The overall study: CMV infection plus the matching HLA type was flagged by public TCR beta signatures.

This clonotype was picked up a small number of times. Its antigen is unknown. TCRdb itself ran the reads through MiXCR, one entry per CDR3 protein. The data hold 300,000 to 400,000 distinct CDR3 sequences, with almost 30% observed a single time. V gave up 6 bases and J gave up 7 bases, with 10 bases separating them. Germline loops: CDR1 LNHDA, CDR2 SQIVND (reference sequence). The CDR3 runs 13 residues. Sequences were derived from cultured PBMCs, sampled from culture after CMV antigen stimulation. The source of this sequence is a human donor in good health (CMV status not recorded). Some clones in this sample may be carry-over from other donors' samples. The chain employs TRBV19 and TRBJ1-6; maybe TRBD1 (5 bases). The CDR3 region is CASSDRENSPLHF. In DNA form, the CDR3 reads TGTGCCAGTAGCGACAGAGAAAATTCACCCCTCCACTTT.